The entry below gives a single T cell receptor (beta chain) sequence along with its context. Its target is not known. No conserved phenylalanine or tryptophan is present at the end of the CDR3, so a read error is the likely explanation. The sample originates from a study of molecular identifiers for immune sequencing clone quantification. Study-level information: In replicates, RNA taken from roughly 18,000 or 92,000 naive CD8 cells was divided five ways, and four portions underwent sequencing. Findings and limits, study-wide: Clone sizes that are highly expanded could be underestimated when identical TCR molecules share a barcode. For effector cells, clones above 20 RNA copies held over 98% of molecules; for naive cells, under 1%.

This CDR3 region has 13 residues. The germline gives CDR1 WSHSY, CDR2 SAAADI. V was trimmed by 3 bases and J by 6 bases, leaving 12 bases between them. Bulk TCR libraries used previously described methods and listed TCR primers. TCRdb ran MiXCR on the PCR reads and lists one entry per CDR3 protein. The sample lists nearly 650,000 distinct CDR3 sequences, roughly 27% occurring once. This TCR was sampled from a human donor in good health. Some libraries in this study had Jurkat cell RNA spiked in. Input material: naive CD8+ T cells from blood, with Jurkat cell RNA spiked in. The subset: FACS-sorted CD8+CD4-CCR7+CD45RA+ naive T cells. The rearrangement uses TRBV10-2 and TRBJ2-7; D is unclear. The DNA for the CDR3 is TGCGCCAGCAGTGATGACTTAACGGGCGAGCAGTACCTC. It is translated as CASSDDLTGEQYL.